This T cell receptor beta chain was captured by sequencing in a study of response to subunit inactivated influenza vaccine. General observations from the study: Each seasonal influenza vaccination, the authors suggested, recruits few new T cells.

A note on this clonotype: Its cognate antigen is unknown.

Germline CDR1 is SQVTM and CDR2 is ANQGSEA. This CDR3 has 13 residues. Trimming cost V 7 bases and J 6 bases, with 15 bases left between them. TCRdb fed the RT-PCR reads into MiXCR, producing one record per CDR3 protein. This sample has 500,000 to 600,000 distinct CDR3 sequences, with around 11% found just once. This TCR was sampled from a man aged 50-59 years who received an inactivated influenza vaccine. Sequences were derived from PBMCs from blood, sampled on the day of vaccination. The chain combines TRBV29-1 with TRBJ2-2; D is ambiguous. Here the CDR3 reads CSALTASAGELFF. The CDR3 DNA reads TGCAGCGCCCTAACGGCGAGCGCCGGGGAGCTGTTTTTT.